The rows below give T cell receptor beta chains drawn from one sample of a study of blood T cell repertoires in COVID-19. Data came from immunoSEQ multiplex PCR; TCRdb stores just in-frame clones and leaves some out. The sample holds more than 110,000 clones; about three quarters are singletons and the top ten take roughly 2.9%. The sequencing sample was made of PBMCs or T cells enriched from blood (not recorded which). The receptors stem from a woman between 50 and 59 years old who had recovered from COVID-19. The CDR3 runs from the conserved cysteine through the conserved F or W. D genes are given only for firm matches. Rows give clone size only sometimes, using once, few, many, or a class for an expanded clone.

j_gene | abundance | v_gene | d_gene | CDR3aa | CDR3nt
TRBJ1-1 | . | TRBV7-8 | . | CASSLSEDTEAFF | TGTGCCAGCAGCTTATCGGAGGACACTGAAGCTTTCTTT
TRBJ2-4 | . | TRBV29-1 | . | CSVEVERERNIQYF | TGCAGCGTTGAAGTGGAGAGAGAGAGAAACATTCAGTACTTC
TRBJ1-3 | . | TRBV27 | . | CASSLDRGGDTIYF | TGTGCCAGCAGTTTAGACAGAGGGGGGGACACCATATATTTT
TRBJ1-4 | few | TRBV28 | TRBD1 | CASSLTGQGNEKLFF | TGTGCCAGCAGTTTGACGGGACAGGGGAATGAAAAACTGTTTTTT
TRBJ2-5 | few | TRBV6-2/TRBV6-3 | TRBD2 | CASSYGPGTSGGVEYF | TGTGCCAGCAGTTACGGCCCCGGGACTAGCGGGGGGGTTGAGTACTTC
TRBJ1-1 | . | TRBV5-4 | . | CASSLGPTGNTEAFF | TGTGCCAGCAGCTTGGGCCCCACAGGGAACACTGAAGCTTTCTTT
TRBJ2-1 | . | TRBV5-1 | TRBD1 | CASSSLGTGNYNEQFF | TGCGCCAGCAGCAGCCTCGGGACAGGGAACTACAATGAGCAGTTCTTC
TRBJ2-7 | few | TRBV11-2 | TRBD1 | CASRPIRQGAGSEQYF | TGTGCCAGCAGACCCATCCGACAGGGGGCAGGTAGCGAGCAGTACTTC
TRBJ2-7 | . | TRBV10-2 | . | CASSEGPDRKSYEQYF | TGCGCCAGCAGTGAGGGCCCGGACAGAAAATCCTACGAGCAGTACTTC
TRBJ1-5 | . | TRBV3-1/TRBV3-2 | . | CASSHGPNQPQHF | TGTGCCAGCAGCCATGGGCCTAATCAGCCCCAGCATTTT
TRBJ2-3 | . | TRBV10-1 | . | CASSETDSTDTQYF | TGCGCCAGCAGTGAGACAGATAGCACAGATACGCAGTATTTT
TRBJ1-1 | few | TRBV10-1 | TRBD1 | CASSRDRKTEAFF | TGCGCCAGCAGCCGGGACAGGAAAACTGAAGCTTTCTTT
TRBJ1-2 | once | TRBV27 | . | CASSSRLNYGYTF | TGTGCCAGCAGTTCGAGGCTTAACTATGGCTACACCTTC
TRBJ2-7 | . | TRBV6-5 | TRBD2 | CASSDSSGGRYEQYF | TGTGCCAGCAGTGACTCTAGCGGGGGGAGGTACGAGCAGTACTTC
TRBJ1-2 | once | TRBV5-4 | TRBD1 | CASSWMDRGSDGYTF | TGTGCCAGCAGCTGGATGGACAGGGGTTCGGATGGCTACACCTTC
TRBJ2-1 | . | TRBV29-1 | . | CSAEVYNEQFF | TGCAGCGCCGAGGTCTACAATGAGCAGTTCTTC
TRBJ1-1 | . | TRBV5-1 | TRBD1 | CASSPDGQGGNTEAFF | TGCGCCAGCAGCCCTGACGGGCAGGGGGGAAACACTGAAGCTTTCTTT
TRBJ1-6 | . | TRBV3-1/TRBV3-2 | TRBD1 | CASSPGTGNSPLHF | TGTGCCAGCAGCCCCGGGACAGGGAATTCACCCCTCCACTTT
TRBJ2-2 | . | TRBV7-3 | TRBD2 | CASSQTSVGAGELFF | TGTGCCAGCAGCCAGACTAGCGTGGGAGCCGGGGAGCTGTTTTTT
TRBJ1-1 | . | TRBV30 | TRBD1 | CAWGTGVEAFF | TGTGCCTGGGGGACAGGGGTTGAAGCTTTCTTT
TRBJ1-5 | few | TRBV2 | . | CASSEKYLDQPQHF | TGTGCCAGCAGTGAAAAGTACTTAGATCAGCCCCAGCATTTT
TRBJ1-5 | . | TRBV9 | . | CASSPSGTNNQPQHF | TGTGCCAGCAGCCCCTCAGGGACTAACAATCAGCCCCAGCATTTT
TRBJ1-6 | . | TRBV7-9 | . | CASSRGAPRSPLHF | TGTGCCAGCAGCCGCGGGGCCCCGAGATCACCCCTCCACTTT
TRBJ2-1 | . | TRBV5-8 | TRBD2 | CASRLGLQDYNEQFF | TGTGCCAGCAGGCTGGGACTACAGGACTACAATGAGCAGTTCTTC
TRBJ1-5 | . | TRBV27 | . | CASGGSQPQHF | TGTGCCAGCGGGGGCAGTCAGCCCCAGCATTTT
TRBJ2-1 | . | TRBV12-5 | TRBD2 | CASGLAKLAGGPLNEQFF | TGTGCTAGTGGTTTGGCCAAGCTAGCGGGGGGGCCTTTAAATGAGCAGTTCTTC
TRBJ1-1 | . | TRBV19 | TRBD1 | CASRDMGQGVTEAFF | TGTGCCAGTAGAGACATGGGACAGGGCGTCACTGAAGCTTTCTTT
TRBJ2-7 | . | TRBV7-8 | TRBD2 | CASSSPQAGGRYEQYF | TGTGCCAGCAGCTCACCTCAAGCGGGGGGGCGGTACGAGCAGTACTTC